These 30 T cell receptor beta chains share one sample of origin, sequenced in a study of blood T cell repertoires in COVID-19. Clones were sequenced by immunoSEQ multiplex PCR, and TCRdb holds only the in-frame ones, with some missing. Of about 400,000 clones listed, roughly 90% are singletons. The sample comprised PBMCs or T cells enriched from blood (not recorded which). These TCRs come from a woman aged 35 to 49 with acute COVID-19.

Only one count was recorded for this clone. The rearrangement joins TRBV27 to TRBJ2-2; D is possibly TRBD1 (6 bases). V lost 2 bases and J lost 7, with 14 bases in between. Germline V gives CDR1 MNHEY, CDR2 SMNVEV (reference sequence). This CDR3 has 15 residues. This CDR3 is CASSLNPGANGELFF. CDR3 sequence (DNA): TGTGCCAGCAGTTTAAATCCAGGGGCGAACGGGGAGCTGTTTTTT.

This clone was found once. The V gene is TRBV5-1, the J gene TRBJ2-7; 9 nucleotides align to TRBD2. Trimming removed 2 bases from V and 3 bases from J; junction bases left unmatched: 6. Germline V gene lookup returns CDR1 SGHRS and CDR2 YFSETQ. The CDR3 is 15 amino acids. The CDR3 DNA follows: TGCGCCAGCAGCTTTAGCGGGGGCCCCGACTACGAGCAGTACTTC. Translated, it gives CASSFSGGPDYEQYF.

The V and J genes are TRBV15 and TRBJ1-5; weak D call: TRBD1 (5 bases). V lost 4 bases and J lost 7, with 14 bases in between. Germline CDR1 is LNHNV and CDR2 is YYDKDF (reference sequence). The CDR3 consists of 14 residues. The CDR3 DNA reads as TGTGCCACCAGCACCGGGAGGGGAGGGCAGCCCCAGCATTTT. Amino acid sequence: CATSTGRGGQPQHF.

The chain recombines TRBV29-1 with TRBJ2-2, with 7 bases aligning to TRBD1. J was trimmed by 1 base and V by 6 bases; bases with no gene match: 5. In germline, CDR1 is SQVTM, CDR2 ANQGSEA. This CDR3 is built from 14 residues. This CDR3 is CSVDGTVNTGELFF. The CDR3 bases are TGCAGCGTCGACGGGACAGTGAACACCGGGGAGCTGTTTTTT.

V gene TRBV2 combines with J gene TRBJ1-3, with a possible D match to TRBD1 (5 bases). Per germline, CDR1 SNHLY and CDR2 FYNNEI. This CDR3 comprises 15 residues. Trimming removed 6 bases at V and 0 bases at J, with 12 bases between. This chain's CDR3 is CASRGSGNSGNTIYF. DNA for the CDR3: TGTGCCAGCAGGGGCTCAGGGAACTCTGGAAACACCATATATTTT.

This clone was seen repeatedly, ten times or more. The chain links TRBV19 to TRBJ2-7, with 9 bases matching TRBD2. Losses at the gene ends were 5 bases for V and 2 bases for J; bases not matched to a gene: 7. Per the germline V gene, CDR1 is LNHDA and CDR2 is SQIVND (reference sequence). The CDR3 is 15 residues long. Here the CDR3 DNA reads TGTGCCAGTAGTGGTGATAGCGGGGGAACCTACGAGCAGTACTTC. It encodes CASSGDSGGTYEQYF.

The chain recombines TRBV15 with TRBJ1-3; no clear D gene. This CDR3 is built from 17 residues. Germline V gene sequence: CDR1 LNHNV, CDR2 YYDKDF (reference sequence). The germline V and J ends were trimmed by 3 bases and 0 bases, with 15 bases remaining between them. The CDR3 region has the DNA TGTGCCACCAGCAGCGCTGGGCCATTGGGCTCTGGAAACACCATATATTTT. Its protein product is CATSSAGPLGSGNTIYF.

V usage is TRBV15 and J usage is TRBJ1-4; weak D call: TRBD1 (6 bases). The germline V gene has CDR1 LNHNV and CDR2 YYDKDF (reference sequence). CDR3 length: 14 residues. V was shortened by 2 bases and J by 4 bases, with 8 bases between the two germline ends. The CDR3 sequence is CATSRKGVNEKLFF. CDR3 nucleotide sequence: TGTGCCACCAGCAGAAAGGGGGTTAATGAAAAACTGTTTTTT. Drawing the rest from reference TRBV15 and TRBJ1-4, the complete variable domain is DAMVIQNPRYQVTQFGKPVTLSCSQTLNHNVMYWYQQKSSQAPKLLFHYYDKDFNNEADTPDNFQSRRPNTSFCFLDIRSPGLGDTAMYLCATSRKGVNEKLFFGSGTQLSVL.

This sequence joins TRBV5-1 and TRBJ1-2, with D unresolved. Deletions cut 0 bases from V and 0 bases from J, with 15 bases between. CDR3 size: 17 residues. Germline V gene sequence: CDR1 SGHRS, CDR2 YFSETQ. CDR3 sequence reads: CASSLAPDTRSNYGYTF. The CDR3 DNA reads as TGCGCCAGCAGCTTGGCCCCTGACACACGATCTAACTATGGCTACACCTTC.

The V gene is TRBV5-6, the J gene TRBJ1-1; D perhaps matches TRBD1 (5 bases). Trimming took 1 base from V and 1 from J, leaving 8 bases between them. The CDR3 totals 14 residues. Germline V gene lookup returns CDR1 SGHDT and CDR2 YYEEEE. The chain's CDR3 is CASSLWGRNTEAFF. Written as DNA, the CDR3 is TGTGCCAGCAGCTTGTGGGGCAGGAACACTGAAGCTTTCTTT.

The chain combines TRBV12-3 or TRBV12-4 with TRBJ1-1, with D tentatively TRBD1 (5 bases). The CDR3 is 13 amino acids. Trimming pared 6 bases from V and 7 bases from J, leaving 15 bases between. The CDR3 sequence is CASSPWRGGEAFF. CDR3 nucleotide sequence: TGTGCCAGCAGCCCTTGGCGGGGGGGTGAAGCTTTCTTT.

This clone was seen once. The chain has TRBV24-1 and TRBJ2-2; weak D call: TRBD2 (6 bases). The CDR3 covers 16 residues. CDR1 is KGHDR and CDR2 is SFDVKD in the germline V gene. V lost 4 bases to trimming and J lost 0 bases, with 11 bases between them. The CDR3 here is CATSDPGLSNTGELFF. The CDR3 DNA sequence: TGTGCCACCAGTGACCCGGGACTCTCGAACACCGGGGAGCTGTTTTTT.

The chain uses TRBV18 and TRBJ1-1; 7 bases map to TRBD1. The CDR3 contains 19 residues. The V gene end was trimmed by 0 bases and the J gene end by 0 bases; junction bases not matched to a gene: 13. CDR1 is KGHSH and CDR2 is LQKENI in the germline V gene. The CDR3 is CASSPPFLAQGVLNTEAFF. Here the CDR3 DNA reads TGTGCCAGCTCACCACCGTTTTTAGCGCAGGGGGTCCTGAACACTGAAGCTTTCTTT.

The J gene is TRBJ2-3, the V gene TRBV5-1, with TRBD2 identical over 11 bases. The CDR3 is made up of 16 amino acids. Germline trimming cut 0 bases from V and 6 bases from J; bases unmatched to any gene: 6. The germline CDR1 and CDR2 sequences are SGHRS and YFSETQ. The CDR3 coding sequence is TGCGCCAGCAGCTTGGATCTAGCGGGGGGCAGGGATACGCAGTATTTT. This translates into CASSLDLAGGRDTQYF.

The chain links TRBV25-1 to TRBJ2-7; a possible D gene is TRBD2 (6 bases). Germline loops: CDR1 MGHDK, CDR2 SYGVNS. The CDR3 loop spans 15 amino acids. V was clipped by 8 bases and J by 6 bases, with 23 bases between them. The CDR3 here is CASLEVEGGRAEQYF. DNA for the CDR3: TGTGCCAGCTTAGAGGTGGAGGGCGGGCGTGCCGAGCAGTACTTC.

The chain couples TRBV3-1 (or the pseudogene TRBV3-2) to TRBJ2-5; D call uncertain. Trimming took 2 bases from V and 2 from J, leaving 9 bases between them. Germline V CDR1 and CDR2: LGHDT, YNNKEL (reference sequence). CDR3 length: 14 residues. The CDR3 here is CASSQRTLQETQYF. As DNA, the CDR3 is TGTGCCAGCAGCCAAAGAACTTTACAAGAGACCCAGTACTTC.

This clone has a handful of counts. In DNA form, the CDR3 reads TGTGCCACTAGGGACAGGGAGATCTTTGGCTACACCTTC. Translating gives CATRDREIFGYTF. V gene TRBV12-3 or TRBV12-4 combines with J gene TRBJ1-2; 9 nucleotides match TRBD1. The CDR3 has 13 residues. Germline trimming cut 10 bases from V and 7 bases from J; bases unmatched to any gene: 10.

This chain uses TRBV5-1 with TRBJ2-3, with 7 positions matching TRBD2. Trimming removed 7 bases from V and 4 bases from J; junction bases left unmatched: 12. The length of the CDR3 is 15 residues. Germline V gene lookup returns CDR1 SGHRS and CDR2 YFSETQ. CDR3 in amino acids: CASSRGLAAADTQYF. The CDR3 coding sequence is TGCGCCAGCTCCCGAGGGCTAGCGGCGGCAGATACGCAGTATTTT.

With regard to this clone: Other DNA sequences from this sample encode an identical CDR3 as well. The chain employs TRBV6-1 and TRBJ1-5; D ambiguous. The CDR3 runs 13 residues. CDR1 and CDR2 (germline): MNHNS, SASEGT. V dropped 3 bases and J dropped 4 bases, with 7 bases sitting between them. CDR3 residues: CASSDNSNQPQHF. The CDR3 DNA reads TGTGCCAGCAGTGATAACAGTAATCAGCCCCAGCATTTT.

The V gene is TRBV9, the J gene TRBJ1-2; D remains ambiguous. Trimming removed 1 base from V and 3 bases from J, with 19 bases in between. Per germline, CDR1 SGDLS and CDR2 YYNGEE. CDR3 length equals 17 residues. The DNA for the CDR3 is TGTGCCAGCAGCGTAAATGCGGTGACCGACTGGGACTATGGCTACACCTTC. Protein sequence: CASSVNAVTDWDYGYTF.

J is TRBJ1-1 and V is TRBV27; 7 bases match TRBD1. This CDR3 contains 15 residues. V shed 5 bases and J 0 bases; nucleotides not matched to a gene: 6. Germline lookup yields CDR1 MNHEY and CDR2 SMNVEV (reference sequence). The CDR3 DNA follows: TGTGCCAGCAGTCGTCGACAGGGAATGAACACTGAAGCTTTCTTT. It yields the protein CASSRRQGMNTEAFF.

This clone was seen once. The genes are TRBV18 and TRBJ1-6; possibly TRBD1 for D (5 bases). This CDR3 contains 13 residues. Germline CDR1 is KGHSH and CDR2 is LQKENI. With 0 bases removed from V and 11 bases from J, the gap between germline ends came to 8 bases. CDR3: CASSPPPTAPLHF. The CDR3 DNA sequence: TGTGCCAGCTCACCACCGCCGACAGCACCCCTCCACTTT.

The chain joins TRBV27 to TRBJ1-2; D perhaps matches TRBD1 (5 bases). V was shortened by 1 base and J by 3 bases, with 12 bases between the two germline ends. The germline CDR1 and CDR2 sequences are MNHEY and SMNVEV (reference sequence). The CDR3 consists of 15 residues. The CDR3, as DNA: TGTGCCAGCAGTTTATTCGGGCAGGGTGACTATGGCTACACCTTC. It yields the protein CASSLFGQGDYGYTF.

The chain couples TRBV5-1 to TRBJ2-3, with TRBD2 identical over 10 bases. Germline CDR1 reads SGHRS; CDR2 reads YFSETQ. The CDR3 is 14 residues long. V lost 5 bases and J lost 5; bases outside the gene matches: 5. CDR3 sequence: CASSGGLAIDTQYF. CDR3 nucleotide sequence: TGCGCCAGCAGTGGGGGACTAGCGATAGATACGCAGTATTTT.

For the CDR3, the DNA is TGCGCCAGCAGCCAAACCGGTTCAATGGGAAACACCATATATTTT. Amino acid sequence: CASSQTGSMGNTIYF. The chain carries TRBV4-1 and TRBJ1-3, with unresolved D. The CDR3 is 15 residues long. CDR1 is MGHRA and CDR2 is YSYEKL in the germline V gene. The V end lost 2 bases, the J end lost 4 bases, and 12 bases lay between the germline ends.

The CDR3 sequence is CASSLDVANLNTEAFF. The CDR3 DNA is TGCGCCAGCAGCTTGGACGTAGCCAATTTGAACACTGAAGCTTTCTTT. V gene TRBV5-1 combines with J gene TRBJ1-1; D not resolved. CDR1 and CDR2 from the germline V gene are SGHRS and YFSETQ. The CDR3 extends over 16 amino acids. V was pared by 0 bases and J by 0 bases, with 12 bases between.

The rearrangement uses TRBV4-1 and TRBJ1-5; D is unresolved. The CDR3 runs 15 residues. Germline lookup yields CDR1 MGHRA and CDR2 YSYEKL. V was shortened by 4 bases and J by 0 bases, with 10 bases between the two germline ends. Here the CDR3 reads CASSRESSSNQPQHF. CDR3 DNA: TGCGCCAGCAGCCGGGAGTCGTCTAGCAATCAGCCCCAGCATTTT.

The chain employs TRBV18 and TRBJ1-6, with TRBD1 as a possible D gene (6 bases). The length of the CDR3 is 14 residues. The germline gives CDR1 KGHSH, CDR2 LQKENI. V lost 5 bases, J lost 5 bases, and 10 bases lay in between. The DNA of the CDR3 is TGTGCCAGCTCAGCGACAGGAGATAATTCACCCCTCCACTTT. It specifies CASSATGDNSPLHF. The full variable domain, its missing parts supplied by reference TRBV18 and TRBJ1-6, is NAGVMQNPRHLVRRRGQEARLRCSPMKGHSHVYWYRQLPEEGLKFMVYLQKENIIDESGMPKERFSAEFPKEGPSILRIQQVVRGDSAAYFCASSATGDNSPLHFGNGTRLTVT.

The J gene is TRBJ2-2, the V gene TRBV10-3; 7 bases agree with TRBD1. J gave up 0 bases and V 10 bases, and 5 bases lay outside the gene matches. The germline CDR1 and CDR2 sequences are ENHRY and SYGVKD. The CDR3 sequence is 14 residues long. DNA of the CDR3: TGTGCCACAAAGACAGGGTCGAACACCGGGGAGCTGTTTTTT. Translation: CATKTGSNTGELFF.

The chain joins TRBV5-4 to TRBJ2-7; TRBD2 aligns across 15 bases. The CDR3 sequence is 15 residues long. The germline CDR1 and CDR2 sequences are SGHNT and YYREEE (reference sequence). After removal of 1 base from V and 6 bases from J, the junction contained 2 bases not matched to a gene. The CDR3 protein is CASSLPGLAGGEQYF. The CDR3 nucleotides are TGTGCCAGCAGCTTGCCGGGACTAGCGGGGGGCGAGCAGTACTTC.